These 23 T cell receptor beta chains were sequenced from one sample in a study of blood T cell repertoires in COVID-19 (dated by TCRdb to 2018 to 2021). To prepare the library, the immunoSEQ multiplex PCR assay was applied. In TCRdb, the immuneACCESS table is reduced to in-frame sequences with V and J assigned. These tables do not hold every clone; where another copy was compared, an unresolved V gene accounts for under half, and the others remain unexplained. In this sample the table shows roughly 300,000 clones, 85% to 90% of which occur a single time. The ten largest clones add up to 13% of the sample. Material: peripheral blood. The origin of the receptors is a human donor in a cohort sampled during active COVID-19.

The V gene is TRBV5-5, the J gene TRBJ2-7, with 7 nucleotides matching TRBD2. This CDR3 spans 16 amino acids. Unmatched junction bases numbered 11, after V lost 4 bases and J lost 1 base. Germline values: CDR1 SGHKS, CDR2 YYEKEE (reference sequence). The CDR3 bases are TGTGCCAGCAGCCCCGATCGAGGACTAGTGTCCTACGAGCAGTACTTC. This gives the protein CASSPDRGLVSYEQYF. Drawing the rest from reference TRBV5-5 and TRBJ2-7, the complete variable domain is DAGVTQSPTHLIKTRGQQVTLRCSPISGHKSVSWYQQVLGQGPQFIFQYYEKEERGRGNFPDRFSARQFPNYSSELNVNALLLGDSALYLCASSPDRGLVSYEQYFGPGTRLTVT.

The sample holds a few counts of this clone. Here the CDR3 DNA reads TGCGCCAGCAGCCCGGACAGGGCTGGCGGGGAGCTGTTTTTT. Its protein product is CASSPDRAGGELFF. The chain joins TRBV5-1 to TRBJ2-2; 8 bases align to TRBD1. The CDR3 is 14 amino acids. J was trimmed by 7 bases and V by 4 bases; bases with no gene match: 6. Germline lookup yields CDR1 SGHRS and CDR2 YFSETQ.

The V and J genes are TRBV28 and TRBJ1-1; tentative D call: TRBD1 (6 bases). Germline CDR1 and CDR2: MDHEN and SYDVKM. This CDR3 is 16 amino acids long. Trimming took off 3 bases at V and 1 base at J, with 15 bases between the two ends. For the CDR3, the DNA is TGTGCCAGCAGTTTCCGTCAGGGGCGGTCGAACACTGAAGCTTTCTTT. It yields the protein CASSFRQGRSNTEAFF.

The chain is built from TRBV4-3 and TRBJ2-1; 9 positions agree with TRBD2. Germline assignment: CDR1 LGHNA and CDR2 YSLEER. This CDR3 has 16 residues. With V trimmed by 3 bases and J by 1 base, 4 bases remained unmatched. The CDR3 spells CASSHSSGGSYNEQFF. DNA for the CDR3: TGCGCCAGCAGCCATAGTAGCGGGGGATCCTACAATGAGCAGTTCTTC.

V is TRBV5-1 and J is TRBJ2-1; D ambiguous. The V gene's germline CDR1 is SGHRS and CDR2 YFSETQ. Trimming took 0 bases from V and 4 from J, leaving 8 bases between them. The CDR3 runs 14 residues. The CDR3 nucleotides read TGCGCCAGCAGCTTGGAACAACAATACAATGAGCAGTTCTTC. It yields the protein CASSLEQQYNEQFF.

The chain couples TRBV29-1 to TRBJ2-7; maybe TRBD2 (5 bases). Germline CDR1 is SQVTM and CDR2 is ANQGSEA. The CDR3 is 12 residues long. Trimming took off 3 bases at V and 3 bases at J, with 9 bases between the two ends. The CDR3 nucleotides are TGCAGCGTTGAGTCCGGAGGCTACGAGCAGTACTTC. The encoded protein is CSVESGGYEQYF.

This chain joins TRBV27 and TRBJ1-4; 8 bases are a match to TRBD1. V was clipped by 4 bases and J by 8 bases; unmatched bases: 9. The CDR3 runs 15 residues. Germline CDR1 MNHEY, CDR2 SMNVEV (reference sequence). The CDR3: CASSSGWQGAEKLFF. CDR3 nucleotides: TGTGCCAGCAGTTCGGGTTGGCAGGGGGCAGAAAAACTGTTTTTT.

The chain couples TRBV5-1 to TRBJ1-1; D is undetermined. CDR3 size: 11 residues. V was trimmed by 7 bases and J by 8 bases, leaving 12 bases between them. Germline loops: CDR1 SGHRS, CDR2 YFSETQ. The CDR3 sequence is CASHGETEAFF. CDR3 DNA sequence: TGCGCCAGCCATGGAGAAACCGAAGCTTTCTTT.

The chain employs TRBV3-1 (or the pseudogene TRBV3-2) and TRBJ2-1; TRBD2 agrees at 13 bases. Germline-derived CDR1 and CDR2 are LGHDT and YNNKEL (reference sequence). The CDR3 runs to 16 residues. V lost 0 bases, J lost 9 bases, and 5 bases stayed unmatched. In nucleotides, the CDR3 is TGTGCCAGCAGCCAAGACCAAGGACTAGCGGGAGCTGAGCAGTTCTTC. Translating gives CASSQDQGLAGAEQFF.

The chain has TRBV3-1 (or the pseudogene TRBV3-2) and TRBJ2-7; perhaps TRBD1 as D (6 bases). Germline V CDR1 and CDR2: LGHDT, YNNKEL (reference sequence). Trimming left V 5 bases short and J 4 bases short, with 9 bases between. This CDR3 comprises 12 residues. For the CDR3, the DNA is TGTGCCAGCAGCGGGGGCGTTTACGAGCAGTACTTC. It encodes CASSGGVYEQYF.

CDR3 region: CASSDSLREKLFF. The CDR3 DNA reads TGTGCCAGCAGTGATAGTTTACGTGAAAAACTGTTTTTT. The chain couples TRBV6-1 to TRBJ1-4, with D unclear. CDR3 size: 13 residues. Germline CDR1 reads MNHNS; CDR2 reads SASEGT. V shed 3 bases and J shed 7 bases, with 9 bases lying between them.

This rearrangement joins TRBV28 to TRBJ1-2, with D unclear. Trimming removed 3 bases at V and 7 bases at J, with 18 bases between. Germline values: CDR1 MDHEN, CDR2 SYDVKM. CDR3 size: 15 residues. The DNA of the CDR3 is TGTGCCAGCAGTTTTAGCCGGGGATTTACCGGTGGCTACACCTTC. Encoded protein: CASSFSRGFTGGYTF.

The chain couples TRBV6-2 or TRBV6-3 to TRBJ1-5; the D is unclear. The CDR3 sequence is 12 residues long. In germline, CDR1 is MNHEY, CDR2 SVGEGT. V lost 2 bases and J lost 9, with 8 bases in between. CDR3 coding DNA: TGTGCCAGCAGTTACGCAGGTCCGCCCCAGCATTTT. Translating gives CASSYAGPPQHF.

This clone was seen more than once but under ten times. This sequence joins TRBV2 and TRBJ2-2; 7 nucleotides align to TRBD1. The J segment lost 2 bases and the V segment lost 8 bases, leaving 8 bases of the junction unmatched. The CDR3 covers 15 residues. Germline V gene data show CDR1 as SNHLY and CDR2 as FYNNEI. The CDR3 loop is CASLSGTVNTGELFF. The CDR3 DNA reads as TGTGCCAGCCTATCCGGGACAGTAAACACCGGGGAGCTGTTTTTT.

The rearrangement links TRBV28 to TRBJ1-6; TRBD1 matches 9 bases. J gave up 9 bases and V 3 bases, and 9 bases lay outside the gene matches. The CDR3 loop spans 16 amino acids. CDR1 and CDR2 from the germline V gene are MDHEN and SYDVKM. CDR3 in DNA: TGTGCCAGCAGTTTTCCCCCGGGACAGGGTAGTTCACCCCTCCACTTT. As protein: CASSFPPGQGSSPLHF.

The chain's CDR3 is CATGRADSPLHF. CDR3 in DNA: TGTGCCACCGGGAGGGCGGATTCACCCCTCCACTTT. V and J are TRBV9 and TRBJ1-6, with D unclear. V lost 9 bases to trimming and J lost 8 bases, with 12 bases between them. Per the germline V gene, CDR1 is SGDLS and CDR2 is YYNGEE. The CDR3 sequence is 12 residues long.

CDR3 residues: CASLPGGIGYEQYF. The CDR3 DNA is TGTGCCAGCTTACCAGGGGGGATCGGCTACGAGCAGTACTTC. The chain couples TRBV28 to TRBJ2-7; D is possibly TRBD1 (7 bases). The V end lost 8 bases, the J end lost 3 bases, and 17 bases lay between the germline ends. This CDR3 spans 14 amino acids. Germline V lookup: CDR1 MDHEN, CDR2 SYDVKM.

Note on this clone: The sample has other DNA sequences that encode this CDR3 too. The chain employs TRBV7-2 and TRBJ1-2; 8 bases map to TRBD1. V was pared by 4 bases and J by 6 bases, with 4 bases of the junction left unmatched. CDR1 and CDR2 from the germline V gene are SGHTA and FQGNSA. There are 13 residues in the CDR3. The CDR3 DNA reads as TGTGCCAGCAGCTACGGACAGGGTGATGGCTACACCTTC. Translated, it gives CASSYGQGDGYTF.

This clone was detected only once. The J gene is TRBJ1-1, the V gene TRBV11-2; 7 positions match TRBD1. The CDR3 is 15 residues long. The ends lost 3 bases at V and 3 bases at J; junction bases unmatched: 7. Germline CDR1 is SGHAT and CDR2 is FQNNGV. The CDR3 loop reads CASSFQTGADTEAFF. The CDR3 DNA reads TGTGCCAGCAGCTTTCAAACAGGGGCGGACACTGAAGCTTTCTTT.

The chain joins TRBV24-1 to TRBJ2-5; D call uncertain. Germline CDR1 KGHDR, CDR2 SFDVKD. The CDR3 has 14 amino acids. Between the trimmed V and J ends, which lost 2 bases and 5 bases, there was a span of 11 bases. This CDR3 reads CATSDYARSETQYF. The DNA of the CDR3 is TGTGCCACCAGTGATTACGCGAGGTCGGAGACCCAGTACTTC.

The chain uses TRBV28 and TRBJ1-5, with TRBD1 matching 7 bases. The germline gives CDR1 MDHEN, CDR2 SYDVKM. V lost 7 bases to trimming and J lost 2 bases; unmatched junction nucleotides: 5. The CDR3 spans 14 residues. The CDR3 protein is CASTRGQGNQPQHF. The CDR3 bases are TGTGCCAGCACCCGAGGACAGGGCAATCAGCCCCAGCATTTT. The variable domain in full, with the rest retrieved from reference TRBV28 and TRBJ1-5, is DVKVTQSSRYLVKRTGEKVFLECVQDMDHENMFWYRQDPGLGLRLIYFSYDVKMKEKGDIPEGYSVSREKKERFSLILESASTNQTSMYLCASTRGQGNQPQHFGDGTRLSIL.

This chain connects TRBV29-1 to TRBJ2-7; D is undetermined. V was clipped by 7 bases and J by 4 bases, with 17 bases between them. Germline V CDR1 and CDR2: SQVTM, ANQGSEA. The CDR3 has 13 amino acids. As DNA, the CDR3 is TGCAGCGCCGGAGATTCCCCCACTTACGAGCAGTACTTC. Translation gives CSAGDSPTYEQYF.

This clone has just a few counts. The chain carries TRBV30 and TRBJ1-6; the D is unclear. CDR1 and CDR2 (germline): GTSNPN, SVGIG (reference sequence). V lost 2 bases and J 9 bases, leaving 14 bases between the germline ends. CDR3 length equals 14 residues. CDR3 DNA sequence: TGTGCCTGGAGTCCCGGAGTTGACGCTTCACCCCTCCACTTT. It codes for CAWSPGVDASPLHF.